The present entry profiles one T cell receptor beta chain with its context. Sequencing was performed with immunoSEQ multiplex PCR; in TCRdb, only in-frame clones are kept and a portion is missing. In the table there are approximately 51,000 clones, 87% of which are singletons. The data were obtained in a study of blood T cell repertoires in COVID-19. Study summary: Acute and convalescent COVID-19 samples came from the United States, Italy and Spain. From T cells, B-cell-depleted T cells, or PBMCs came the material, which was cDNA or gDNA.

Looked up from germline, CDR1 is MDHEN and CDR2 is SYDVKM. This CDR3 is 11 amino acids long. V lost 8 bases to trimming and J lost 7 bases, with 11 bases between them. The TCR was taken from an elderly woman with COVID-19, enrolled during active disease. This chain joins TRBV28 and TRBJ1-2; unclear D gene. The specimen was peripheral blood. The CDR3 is CASRPRVGYTF. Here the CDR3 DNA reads TGTGCCAGCCGACCGAGGGTTGGCTACACCTTC.